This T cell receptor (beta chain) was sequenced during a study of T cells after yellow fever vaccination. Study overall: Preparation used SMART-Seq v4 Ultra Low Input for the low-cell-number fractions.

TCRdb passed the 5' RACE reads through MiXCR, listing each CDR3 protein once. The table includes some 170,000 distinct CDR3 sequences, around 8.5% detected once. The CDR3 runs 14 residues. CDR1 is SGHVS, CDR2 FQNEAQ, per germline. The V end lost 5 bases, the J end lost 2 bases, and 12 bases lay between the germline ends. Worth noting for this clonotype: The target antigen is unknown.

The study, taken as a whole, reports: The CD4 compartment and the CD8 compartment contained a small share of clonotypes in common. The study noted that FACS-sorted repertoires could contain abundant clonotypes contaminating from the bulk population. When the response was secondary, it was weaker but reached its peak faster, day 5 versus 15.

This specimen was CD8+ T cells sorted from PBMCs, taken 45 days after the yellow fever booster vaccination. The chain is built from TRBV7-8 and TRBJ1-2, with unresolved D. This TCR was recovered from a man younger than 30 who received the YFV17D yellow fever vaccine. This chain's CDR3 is CASSGRRENYGYTF. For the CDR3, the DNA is TGTGCCAGCAGCGGACGTCGGGAAAACTATGGCTACACCTTC.